Below are 30 T cell receptor beta chains sequenced from a single sample in a study of blood T cell repertoires in COVID-19. The data were produced by immunoSEQ multiplex PCR, yet TCRdb's version contains in-frame clones alone and is incomplete. Of some 250,000 clones in the sample, approximately 86% were seen once. Sequences were obtained from peripheral blood. The receptors come from a woman under 40 who had recovered from COVID-19.

The chain uses TRBV5-6 and TRBJ2-7, with 8 bases identical to TRBD1. Trimming cost V 6 bases and J 7 bases; bases outside gene matches: 6. This CDR3 spans 12 amino acids. Germline lookup yields CDR1 SGHDT and CDR2 YYEEEE. In DNA, the CDR3 is TGTGCCAGCATCCGACAGGGGAAAGAGCAGTACTTC. It yields the protein CASIRQGKEQYF.

In its sample, this clone was seen once. J is TRBJ1-2 and V is TRBV6-5, with TRBD1 matching 7 bases. V lost 5 bases, J lost 10 bases, and 16 bases stayed unmatched. In germline, CDR1 is MNHEY, CDR2 SVGAGI. There are 15 residues in the CDR3. CDR3 region: CASSNIGTAAVFYTF. The CDR3 coding sequence is TGTGCCAGCAGTAACATAGGGACAGCGGCTGTCTTCTACACCTTC.

By frequency in the sample, this clone is medium-sized. The V call is TRBV7-6, the J call TRBJ1-1, with D perhaps matching TRBD1 (5 bases). The CDR3 sequence is 13 residues long. Germline assignment: CDR1 SGHVS and CDR2 FNYEAQ. V was pared by 1 base and J by 10 bases, with 13 bases between. The CDR3 protein is CASSLGVGGRAFF. The CDR3 nucleotides are TGTGCCAGCAGCTTAGGAGTGGGGGGGAGAGCTTTCTTT. Full variable domain (outside the CDR3, taken from reference TRBV7-6 and TRBJ1-1): GAGVSQSPRYKVTKRGQDVALRCDPISGHVSLYWYRQALGQGPEFLTYFNYEAQQDKSGLPNDRFSAERPEGSISTLTIQRTEQRDSAMYRCASSLGVGGRAFFGQGTRLTVV.

The chain employs TRBV5-1 and TRBJ2-3; D perhaps matches TRBD1 (5 bases). CDR1 and CDR2 from the germline V gene are SGHRS and YFSETQ. This CDR3 comprises 16 residues. The ends were cut back, 3 bases at V and 4 bases at J, with 18 bases in the middle. CDR3 in amino acids: CASSSGQGIPADTQYF. For the CDR3, the DNA is TGCGCCAGCAGCTCCGGACAAGGAATTCCAGCAGATACGCAGTATTTT. Full variable domain (rest looked up from reference TRBV5-1 and TRBJ2-3): KAGVTQTPRYLIKTRGQQVTLSCSPISGHRSVSWYQQTPGQGLQFLFEYFSETQRNKGNFPGRFSGRQFSNSRSEMNVSTLELGDSALYLCASSSGQGIPADTQYFGPGTRLTVL.

The CDR3 DNA sequence: TGCGCCAGCAGCCCGAGGACAGGGGGCAAGTACGAGCAGTACTTC. Protein product: CASSPRTGGKYEQYF. V usage is TRBV4-1 and J usage is TRBJ2-7; TRBD1 matches at 11 bases. The V gene end was trimmed by 4 bases and the J gene end by 4 bases; junction bases not matched to a gene: 6. The CDR3 has 15 amino acids. CDR1 is MGHRA and CDR2 is YSYEKL in the germline V gene.

Regarding this clone: The same CDR3 arises from other DNA sequences in this sample as well. This rearrangement joins TRBV12-3 or TRBV12-4 to TRBJ1-5; TRBD1 agrees at 10 bases. V dropped 6 bases and J dropped 4; count of bases not matched to a gene: 0. The CDR3 sequence is 13 residues long. In DNA form, the CDR3 reads TGTGCCAGCAGGGGACAGGGGAATCAGCCCCAGCATTTT. Amino acids: CASRGQGNQPQHF.

The DNA of the CDR3 is TGTGCCAGCAGTCAGCGATATACAGGAGGGGCAAGTGGACATGGCTACACCTTC. Translated: CASSQRYTGGASGHGYTF. The chain links TRBV6-2 or TRBV6-3 to TRBJ1-2; possibly TRBD1 for D (5 bases). The CDR3 sequence is 18 residues long. The germline V gene has CDR1 MNHEY and CDR2 SVGEGT. Deletions cut 5 bases from V and 6 bases from J, with 28 bases between.

V usage is TRBV5-1 and J usage is TRBJ2-2; 11 bases fit TRBD1. V lost 4 bases to trimming and J lost 7 bases; unmatched junction nucleotides: 9. Per germline, CDR1 SGHRS and CDR2 YFSETQ. The CDR3 is made up of 16 amino acids. This chain's CDR3 is CASSTDRGQPRGELFF. DNA for the CDR3: TGCGCCAGCAGCACGGACAGGGGGCAACCCCGCGGGGAGCTGTTTTTT.

This rearrangement joins TRBV4-1 to TRBJ2-7; 10 bases are a match to TRBD2. This CDR3 has 17 amino acids. Germline CDR1 reads MGHRA; CDR2 reads YSYEKL. The J segment lost 5 bases and the V segment lost 1 base, leaving 11 bases of the junction unmatched. CDR3 in DNA: TGCGCCAGCAGCCAAGCCAACATGGGACTAGCGCCCAACGAGCAGTACTTC. Protein product: CASSQANMGLAPNEQYF.

This clone was picked up a small number of times. J is TRBJ2-7 and V is TRBV5-4; 7 bases align to TRBD1. Germline V gene sequence: CDR1 SGHNT, CDR2 YYREEE (reference sequence). V shed 4 bases, J shed 2 bases, and the junction held 9 bases outside the gene matches. The CDR3 extends over 15 amino acids. CDR3 loop: CASSMAGTAAYEQYF. In nucleotides, the CDR3 is TGTGCCAGCAGCATGGCCGGGACAGCAGCCTACGAGCAGTACTTC.

This chain uses TRBV3-1 (or the pseudogene TRBV3-2) with TRBJ2-5; D remains ambiguous. Germline V CDR1 and CDR2: LGHDT, YNNKEL (reference sequence). CDR3 length: 18 residues. Trimming took 0 bases from V and 4 from J, leaving 21 bases between them. The CDR3 loop reads CASSQDLVGATSPETQYF. Here the CDR3 DNA reads TGTGCCAGCAGCCAAGATCTAGTCGGTGCAACAAGCCCAGAGACCCAGTACTTC.

The chain joins TRBV14 to TRBJ1-4, with a possible D match to TRBD1 (6 bases). The germline V gene encodes CDR1 SGHDN and CDR2 FVKESK. Trimming stripped 3 bases from V and 5 bases from J, with 13 bases between. CDR3 length: 15 amino acids. CDR3 sequence: CASSHLTGNNEKLFF. The CDR3 coding sequence is TGTGCCAGCAGCCATCTTACAGGGAACAATGAAAAACTGTTTTTT. The whole variable domain, filled in from reference TRBV14 and TRBJ1-4, reads EAGVTQFPSHSVIEKGQTVTLRCDPISGHDNLYWYRRVMGKEIKFLLHFVKESKQDESGMPNNRFLAERTGGTYSTLKVQPAELEDSGVYFCASSHLTGNNEKLFFGSGTQLSVL.

This chain links TRBV5-1 with TRBJ2-2, with 7 bases lining up with TRBD2. V was clipped by 4 bases and J by 6 bases; unmatched bases: 9. Germline V gives CDR1 SGHRS, CDR2 YFSETQ. The CDR3 has 15 amino acids. The CDR3 region is CASSPGPRGAGELFF. The DNA for the CDR3 is TGCGCCAGCAGCCCCGGACCCCGGGGGGCCGGGGAGCTGTTTTTT.

V gene TRBV11-2 combines with J gene TRBJ1-1, with D possibly TRBD1 on 5 matching bases. The CDR3 runs to 13 residues. The ends were cut back, 5 bases at V and 4 bases at J, with 11 bases in the middle. The germline CDR1 and CDR2 sequences are SGHAT and FQNNGV. CDR3 sequence (DNA): TGTGCCAGCAGCCTTGCTGGGGCCACTGAAGCTTTCTTT. Residues: CASSLAGATEAFF.

V is TRBV4-3 and J is TRBJ1-1; no clear D. The CDR3 extends over 13 amino acids. V was shortened by 2 bases and J by 6 bases, with 10 bases between the two germline ends. Germline V gene sequence: CDR1 LGHNA, CDR2 YSLEER. CDR3 DNA: TGCGCCAGCAGCCAACCCCTGAGGTCTGAAGCTTTCTTT. It translates to CASSQPLRSEAFF.

The chain joins TRBV2 to TRBJ2-1, with 8 bases matching TRBD2. The CDR3 is made up of 15 amino acids. The V and J ends lost 8 bases and 6 bases, in that order; junction bases with no gene match: 12. Germline V lookup: CDR1 SNHLY, CDR2 FYNNEI. CDR3 region: CASGRRGAGVNEQFF. In nucleotides, the CDR3 is TGTGCCAGCGGCCGGCGGGGGGCCGGGGTCAATGAGCAGTTCTTC.

This clone was detected many times. This chain connects TRBV18 to TRBJ2-7, with D unresolved. The CDR3 runs 12 residues. Looked up from germline, CDR1 is KGHSH and CDR2 is LQKENI. V was pared by 5 bases and J by 0 bases, with 5 bases between. The CDR3 is CASSYSSYEQYF. CDR3 DNA sequence: TGTGCCAGCTCATACTCCTCCTACGAGCAGTACTTC.

In its sample, this clone was seen once. This chain connects TRBV18 to TRBJ2-7, with 7 bases lining up with TRBD1. J was trimmed by 0 bases and V by 2 bases; bases with no gene match: 1. The CDR3 covers 14 residues. Germline V gene sequence: CDR1 KGHSH, CDR2 LQKENI. CDR3 bases: TGTGCCAGCTCACCAGGGACAGTCTCCTACGAGCAGTACTTC. Amino acid sequence: CASSPGTVSYEQYF.

This chain joins TRBV30 and TRBJ2-7; D is possibly TRBD2 (6 bases). With 5 bases removed from V and 2 bases from J, the gap between germline ends came to 13 bases. The germline V gene encodes CDR1 GTSNPN and CDR2 SVGIG (reference sequence). The CDR3 spans 13 residues. The DNA of the CDR3 is TGTGCCTGGGGGGGGAAGGGGACCTACGAGCAGTACTTC. It translates to CAWGGKGTYEQYF.

The chain links TRBV2 to TRBJ2-7, with D maybe TRBD1 (5 bases). The CDR3 extends over 15 amino acids. Germline V gene lookup returns CDR1 SNHLY and CDR2 FYNNEI. Trimming stripped 3 bases from V and 5 bases from J, with 17 bases between. In DNA, the CDR3 is TGTGCCAGCAGTGAGGGGCTGGTAGGGGCTAACGAGCAGTACTTC. This encodes CASSEGLVGANEQYF.

The DNA of the CDR3 is TGTGCCAGCAGCTTAGCCCGGGAGAAAGATGAGCAGTTCTTC. This codes for CASSLAREKDEQFF. The J gene is TRBJ2-1, the V gene TRBV7-9, with D perhaps TRBD2 (6 bases). The CDR3 loop spans 14 amino acids. V dropped 0 bases and J dropped 8 bases, with 11 bases sitting between them. Germline values: CDR1 SEHNR, CDR2 FQNEAQ (reference sequence).

This clone was seen more than once but under ten times. This rearrangement joins TRBV6-5 to TRBJ2-2, with TRBD1 matching 10 bases. The germline CDR1 and CDR2 sequences are MNHEY and SVGAGI. V shed 0 bases, J shed 3 bases, and the junction held 1 base outside the gene matches. The CDR3 length is 16 residues. The CDR3 sequence is CASSYSTGGYTGELFF. The CDR3 nucleotides read TGTGCCAGCAGTTACTCGACAGGGGGCTACACCGGGGAGCTGTTTTTT.

J is TRBJ1-2 and V is TRBV18; D is unclear. Germline V gene sequence: CDR1 KGHSH, CDR2 LQKENI. Trimming stripped 2 bases from V and 8 bases from J, with 15 bases between. CDR3 length equals 14 residues. The CDR3: CASSPNSGKKGYTF. CDR3 coding DNA: TGTGCCAGCTCACCAAATTCAGGAAAAAAAGGCTACACCTTC.

This rearrangement joins TRBV4-2 to TRBJ1-4, with 7 positions matching TRBD1. Germline lookup yields CDR1 LGHNA and CDR2 YNFKEQ. V gave up 4 bases and J gave up 6 bases; unmatched junction bases: 8. The CDR3 extends over 15 amino acids. CDR3 loop: CASSPQGQADEKLFF. CDR3 bases: TGTGCCAGCAGCCCACAGGGGCAGGCGGATGAAAAACTGTTTTTT.

V usage is TRBV14 and J usage is TRBJ1-2; D is undetermined. Germline loops: CDR1 SGHDN, CDR2 FVKESK. The V end lost 1 base, the J end lost 6 bases, and 15 bases lay between the germline ends. The CDR3 spans 15 residues. The DNA of the CDR3 is TGTGCCAGCAGCCAAGTGGGTAGTGGAAGCGATGGCTACACCTTC. Residues: CASSQVGSGSDGYTF.

V gene TRBV27 combines with J gene TRBJ2-1; D remains ambiguous. The CDR3 has 13 amino acids. Germline loops: CDR1 MNHEY, CDR2 SMNVEV (reference sequence). Trimming removed 6 bases at V and 6 bases at J, with 12 bases between. The CDR3 here is CASRPLGGNEQFF. The CDR3 DNA is TGTGCCAGCAGACCCCTAGGCGGCAATGAGCAGTTCTTC.

The table lists this clone with many counts. The J gene is TRBJ2-3, the V gene TRBV7-2; D uncertain. Germline V gives CDR1 SGHTA, CDR2 FQGNSA. The CDR3 runs to 16 residues. Trimming took off 4 bases at V and 2 bases at J, with 16 bases between the two ends. The DNA of the CDR3 is TGTGCCAGCAGCTCCTATGAAGTTCGCCTCACAGATACGCAGTATTTT. Translating gives CASSSYEVRLTDTQYF.

This chain uses TRBV28 with TRBJ2-3; 9 bases agree with TRBD2. The trim removed 7 bases at V and 2 bases at J, leaving 7 bases unmatched. Germline CDR1 and CDR2: MDHEN and SYDVKM. This CDR3 region has 15 residues. The CDR3 loop is CASTVAGANTDTQYF. CDR3 in DNA: TGTGCCAGCACCGTAGCGGGGGCAAACACAGATACGCAGTATTTT.

About this clone itself: Other DNA variants within this sample encode the same CDR3. The CDR3 DNA is TGTGCCAGTAGTATAGAAGGGGCGAACACTGAAGCTTTCTTT. It translates to CASSIEGANTEAFF. V and J are TRBV19 and TRBJ1-1; maybe TRBD1 (5 bases). The CDR3 sequence is 14 residues long. Trimming left V 0 bases short and J 1 base short, with 6 bases between. Germline lookup yields CDR1 LNHDA and CDR2 SQIVND (reference sequence).

This clone was observed a few times. The CDR3 DNA follows: TGTGCCAGCAGCTTATGGACAGGAGACTCTAACTATGGCTACACCTTC. Its protein is CASSLWTGDSNYGYTF. The chain employs TRBV11-2 and TRBJ1-2, with 7 bases identical to TRBD1. V trimming: 2 bases; J trimming: 0 bases; junction bases outside the gene matches: 6. Germline V lookup: CDR1 SGHAT, CDR2 FQNNGV. The CDR3 covers 16 residues.